Listed below are T cell receptor beta chains from one sample, sequenced in a study of OX40 agonist ivuxolimab in advanced cancers. This table comes from immunoSEQ multiplex PCR, and its TCRdb copy is limited to in-frame clones, with some not included. The table includes some 57,000 clones, roughly nine tenths detected once. The specimen was CD4+ or CD8+ T cells sorted from blood, collected in a trial of the OX40 agonist ivuxolimab. The receptor set was obtained from an adult with an advanced solid tumor such as melanoma, head and neck, liver or kidney cancer. CDR3s include the opening cysteine and the closing phenylalanine or tryptophan. The order of the fields is V gene, D gene, J gene, clone size, CDR3 protein, CDR3 DNA. A D gene is named only where the DNA matches it firmly. Expanded clones get a size class; other rows say once, few or many, or leave the size out.

V gene: TRBV28
D gene: TRBD1
J gene: TRBJ1-3
clone size: NA
CDR3 protein: CASSGDSLYSGNTIYF
CDR3 DNA: TGTGCCAGCAGTGGGGACAGCCTGTACTCTGGAAACACCATATATTTT

V gene: TRBV20-1
D gene: TRBD1
J gene: TRBJ2-7
clone size: NA
CDR3 protein: CSARQGNEQYF
CDR3 DNA: TGCAGTGCCCGACAGGGGAACGAGCAGTACTTC

V gene: TRBV6-6
D gene: NA
J gene: TRBJ1-2
clone size: NA
CDR3 protein: CASSYSSLQNPYTF
CDR3 DNA: TGTGCCAGCAGTTACTCCAGCCTCCAGAACCCCTACACCTTC

V gene: TRBV11-3
D gene: NA
J gene: TRBJ1-3
clone size: NA
CDR3 protein: CASSDTRGSSGNTIYF
CDR3 DNA: TGTGCCAGCAGCGATACCAGGGGAAGCTCTGGAAACACCATATATTTT

V gene: TRBV11-1
D gene: NA
J gene: TRBJ2-1
clone size: NA
CDR3 protein: CASSLAQTPRDEQFF
CDR3 DNA: TGTGCCAGCAGCTTAGCGCAGACACCAAGGGATGAGCAGTTCTTC

V gene: TRBV1
D gene: NA
J gene: TRBJ2-7
clone size: NA
CDR3 protein: CTSSQDLGTSGYEQYF
CDR3 DNA: TGCACCAGCAGCCAAGATCTTGGGACTAGCGGGTACGAGCAGTACTTC

V gene: TRBV11-2
D gene: TRBD1
J gene: TRBJ2-7
clone size: medium-sized
CDR3 protein: CASSRGQGQNYEQYF
CDR3 DNA: TGTGCCAGCAGCCGGGGACAGGGCCAAAACTACGAGCAGTACTTC

V gene: TRBV7-8
D gene: TRBD2
J gene: TRBJ2-5
clone size: NA
CDR3 protein: CASSSQGGETQYF
CDR3 DNA: TGTGCCAGCAGCTCGCAGGGAGGGGAGACCCAGTACTTC

V gene: TRBV19
D gene: TRBD2
J gene: TRBJ2-7
clone size: NA
CDR3 protein: CASTRTSGGLFSEQYF
CDR3 DNA: TGTGCCAGTACCCGGACTAGCGGGGGACTTTTCTCCGAGCAGTACTTC

V gene: TRBV5-1
D gene: NA
J gene: TRBJ1-5
clone size: NA
CDR3 protein: CASSLAGKRDQPQHF
CDR3 DNA: TGCGCCAGCAGCTTGGCGGGAAAGAGAGATCAGCCCCAGCATTTT

V gene: TRBV6-4
D gene: TRBD2
J gene: TRBJ2-1
clone size: NA
CDR3 protein: CASSIAASLAGGLSEQFF
CDR3 DNA: TGTGCCAGCAGTATAGCGGCATCGCTAGCGGGGGGGCTGAGCGAGCAGTTCTTC

V gene: TRBV5-1
D gene: NA
J gene: TRBJ2-7
clone size: NA
CDR3 protein: CASGLNSYEQYF
CDR3 DNA: TGCGCCAGCGGGCTGAACTCCTACGAGCAGTACTTC

V gene: TRBV25-1
D gene: NA
J gene: TRBJ2-7
clone size: NA
CDR3 protein: CASSLGARGSYEQYF
CDR3 DNA: TGTGCCAGCAGTCTGGGGGCTCGGGGCTCCTACGAGCAGTACTTC

V gene: TRBV2
D gene: NA
J gene: TRBJ2-4
clone size: NA
CDR3 protein: CASSTGQGSNIQYF
CDR3 DNA: TGTGCCAGCAGTACGGGTCAGGGATCGAACATTCAGTACTTC

V gene: TRBV2
D gene: NA
J gene: TRBJ2-2
clone size: NA
CDR3 protein: CASTPVGAGSANTGELFF
CDR3 DNA: TGTGCCAGCACCCCCGTCGGGGCAGGGAGTGCGAACACCGGGGAGCTGTTTTTT

V gene: TRBV5-1
D gene: TRBD1
J gene: TRBJ2-7
clone size: NA
CDR3 protein: CASSYTMTGGYEQYF
CDR3 DNA: TGCGCCAGCAGCTATACTATGACAGGGGGCTACGAGCAGTACTTC

V gene: TRBV7-9
D gene: TRBD2
J gene: TRBJ2-3
clone size: NA
CDR3 protein: CASSLGTSADTQYF
CDR3 DNA: TGTGCCAGCAGCCTCGGGACTAGCGCAGATACGCAGTATTTT

V gene: TRBV27
D gene: TRBD1
J gene: TRBJ2-3
clone size: NA
CDR3 protein: CASGRQGWDTQYF
CDR3 DNA: TGTGCCAGCGGACGACAGGGGTGGGATACGCAGTATTTT

V gene: TRBV7-3
D gene: TRBD2
J gene: TRBJ2-7
clone size: NA
CDR3 protein: CASSAHRLAGAYEQYF
CDR3 DNA: TGTGCCAGCAGCGCACACCGACTAGCGGGAGCCTACGAGCAGTACTTC

V gene: TRBV9
D gene: NA
J gene: TRBJ1-6
clone size: once
CDR3 protein: CASSVEQNSPLHF
CDR3 DNA: TGTGCCAGCAGCGTAGAGCAGAATTCACCCCTCCACTTT

V gene: TRBV7-9
D gene: TRBD2
J gene: TRBJ2-7
clone size: NA
CDR3 protein: CASSPGGGRNEQYF
CDR3 DNA: TGTGCCAGCAGCCCCGGCGGGGGGCGAAACGAGCAGTACTTC

V gene: TRBV11-2
D gene: NA
J gene: TRBJ2-7
clone size: once
CDR3 protein: CASTLRRGAHEQYF
CDR3 DNA: TGTGCCAGCACCCTCCGTAGGGGTGCCCACGAGCAGTACTTC

V gene: TRBV7-3
D gene: NA
J gene: TRBJ2-2
clone size: NA
CDR3 protein: CASSLTDFRNTGELFF
CDR3 DNA: TGTGCCAGCAGCTTAACTGACTTCCGAAACACCGGGGAGCTGTTTTTT

V gene: TRBV4-2
D gene: TRBD2
J gene: TRBJ2-7
clone size: NA
CDR3 protein: CASSQDERGRHQEQYF
CDR3 DNA: TGTGCCAGCAGCCAAGACGAGCGGGGGCGCCACCAGGAGCAGTACTTC

V gene: TRBV5-4
D gene: TRBD1
J gene: TRBJ2-2
clone size: NA
CDR3 protein: CASSLGQGGTGELFF
CDR3 DNA: TGTGCCAGCAGCTTGGGACAGGGGGGCACCGGGGAGCTGTTTTTT

V gene: TRBV4-2
D gene: NA
J gene: TRBJ2-2
clone size: NA
CDR3 protein: CASSYRTSPLRENTGELFF
CDR3 DNA: TGTGCCAGCAGCTACAGAACTAGTCCTCTACGAGAAAACACCGGGGAGCTGTTTTTT

V gene: TRBV5-4
D gene: NA
J gene: TRBJ1-2
clone size: NA
CDR3 protein: CASSLSQPGLYGYTF
CDR3 DNA: TGTGCCAGCAGCCTTTCCCAGCCAGGGCTCTATGGCTACACCTTC

V gene: TRBV27
D gene: NA
J gene: TRBJ2-1
clone size: NA
CDR3 protein: CASSESGWLYNEQFF
CDR3 DNA: TGTGCCAGCAGTGAAAGCGGGTGGCTCTACAATGAGCAGTTCTTC

V gene: TRBV7-2
D gene: NA
J gene: TRBJ1-2
clone size: NA
CDR3 protein: CASSLERGYYGYTF
CDR3 DNA: TGTGCCAGCAGCTTAGAACGGGGGTACTATGGCTACACCTTC

V gene: TRBV6-1
D gene: NA
J gene: TRBJ1-2
clone size: NA
CDR3 protein: CASTLATVNYGYTF
CDR3 DNA: TGTGCCAGCACCCTTGCGACAGTGAACTATGGCTACACCTTC

V gene: TRBV7-3
D gene: NA
J gene: TRBJ2-1
clone size: NA
CDR3 protein: CASSENSYNEQFF
CDR3 DNA: TGTGCCAGCAGCGAAAATTCCTACAATGAGCAGTTCTTC

V gene: TRBV27
D gene: TRBD2
J gene: TRBJ2-7
clone size: NA
CDR3 protein: CASRKLAGGYEQYF
CDR3 DNA: TGTGCCAGCAGGAAACTAGCGGGAGGGTACGAGCAGTACTTC

V gene: TRBV30
D gene: NA
J gene: TRBJ1-5
clone size: NA
CDR3 protein: CAWSVQVNQPQHF
CDR3 DNA: TGTGCCTGGAGTGTACAGGTCAATCAGCCCCAGCATTTT

V gene: TRBV5-1
D gene: NA
J gene: TRBJ1-1
clone size: NA
CDR3 protein: CASSQNQGISTEAFF
CDR3 DNA: TGCGCCAGCAGCCAAAATCAGGGGATCAGCACTGAAGCTTTCTTT

V gene: TRBV7-9
D gene: NA
J gene: TRBJ1-1
clone size: NA
CDR3 protein: CASSPPGEAFF
CDR3 DNA: TGTGCCAGCAGCCCCCCAGGTGAAGCTTTCTTT

V gene: TRBV5-1
D gene: TRBD1
J gene: TRBJ1-1
clone size: NA
CDR3 protein: CASSLADRVGEAFF
CDR3 DNA: TGCGCCAGCAGCTTGGCAGACAGGGTGGGTGAAGCTTTCTTT

V gene: TRBV10-2
D gene: TRBD1
J gene: TRBJ2-5
clone size: NA
CDR3 protein: CASSPHRGSGETQYF
CDR3 DNA: TGCGCCAGCAGTCCTCACAGGGGATCCGGGGAGACCCAGTACTTC

V gene: TRBV18
D gene: TRBD1
J gene: TRBJ1-4
clone size: NA
CDR3 protein: CASSRDSQVEKLFF
CDR3 DNA: TGTGCCAGCTCACGGGACAGTCAGGTGGAAAAACTGTTTTTT

V gene: TRBV18
D gene: TRBD1
J gene: TRBJ1-2
clone size: NA
CDR3 protein: CASSPAEAGGGYGYTF
CDR3 DNA: TGTGCCAGCTCACCAGCGGAGGCAGGGGGCGGCTATGGCTACACCTTC

V gene: TRBV19
D gene: TRBD1
J gene: TRBJ1-1
clone size: once
CDR3 protein: CASSLRQGRTEAFF
CDR3 DNA: TGTGCCAGTAGTCTGAGACAGGGGAGGACTGAAGCTTTCTTT

V gene: TRBV30
D gene: TRBD1
J gene: TRBJ1-5
clone size: NA
CDR3 protein: CAWKETGVYQPQHF
CDR3 DNA: TGTGCCTGGAAGGAGACAGGGGTATATCAGCCCCAGCATTTT

V gene: TRBV5-1
D gene: NA
J gene: TRBJ2-6
clone size: NA
CDR3 protein: CASSPGGGTGANVLTF
CDR3 DNA: TGCGCCAGCAGCCCCGGTGGAGGTACTGGGGCCAACGTCCTGACTTTC

V gene: TRBV2
D gene: TRBD2
J gene: TRBJ2-3
clone size: NA
CDR3 protein: CAIPRGGGTDTQYF
CDR3 DNA: TGTGCCATCCCCCGCGGGGGAGGCACAGATACGCAGTATTTT

V gene: TRBV6-5
D gene: NA
J gene: TRBJ1-3
clone size: NA
CDR3 protein: CASSYGRARSGNTIYF
CDR3 DNA: TGTGCCAGCAGTTACGGCAGGGCTCGCTCTGGAAACACCATATATTTT

V gene: TRBV6-4
D gene: TRBD1
J gene: TRBJ1-2
clone size: NA
CDR3 protein: CASSRDRSYGYTF
CDR3 DNA: TGTGCCAGCAGTCGGGACAGGTCCTATGGCTACACCTTC

V gene: TRBV5-1
D gene: NA
J gene: TRBJ2-7
clone size: NA
CDR3 protein: CASSLGVLYEQYF
CDR3 DNA: TGCGCCAGCAGCTTGGGTGTACTCTACGAGCAGTACTTC

V gene: TRBV29-1
D gene: NA
J gene: TRBJ1-1
clone size: NA
CDR3 protein: CSVGEGVMNTEAFF
CDR3 DNA: TGCAGCGTTGGTGAGGGGGTTATGAACACTGAAGCTTTCTTT

V gene: TRBV18
D gene: TRBD1
J gene: TRBJ1-1
clone size: NA
CDR3 protein: CASSPGQANTEAFF
CDR3 DNA: TGTGCCAGCTCACCGGGACAGGCGAACACTGAAGCTTTCTTT

V gene: TRBV28
D gene: NA
J gene: TRBJ1-4
clone size: NA
CDR3 protein: CASSFPATNEKLFF
CDR3 DNA: TGTGCCAGCAGTTTCCCAGCAACTAATGAAAAACTGTTTTTT

V gene: TRBV5-1
D gene: TRBD1
J gene: TRBJ2-1
clone size: NA
CDR3 protein: CASSLGQGAINEQFF
CDR3 DNA: TGCGCCAGCAGCTTGGGTCAGGGGGCTATCAATGAGCAGTTCTTC

V gene: TRBV28
D gene: NA
J gene: TRBJ2-5
clone size: NA
CDR3 protein: CASSLRRDGRETQYF
CDR3 DNA: TGTGCCAGCAGTTTACGGCGGGACGGGCGGGAGACCCAGTACTTC

V gene: TRBV14
D gene: NA
J gene: TRBJ2-7
clone size: NA
CDR3 protein: CASSPLGPERGGQYF
CDR3 DNA: TGTGCCAGCAGCCCCCTGGGACCCGAACGGGGAGGGCAGTACTTC